A selection of T cell receptor beta chains follows, all from one sample in a study of T cells in Graves' hyperthyroidism and ophthalmopathy. TCRdb ran MiXCR on the multiplex PCR reads and lists one entry per CDR3 protein. The sample yields about 560,000 distinct CDR3 sequences, 15% to 19% seen once. Sequencing input: blood. The receptors here all came from a woman in her 30s with Graves' hyperthyroidism. Each CDR3 is given with its conserved first and last residue. The D gene is left open where the match is weak. Clone size is given for some rows only: seen once, a few or many times, or a class if the clone is expanded.

DNA,CDR3,size,J,D,V,length
TGTGCCAGCAGTTTAAGCCGGTGGGAGACCCAGTACTTC,CASSLSRWETQYF,-,TRBJ2-5,-,TRBV28,13
TGCAGCTCCGAGGGGGGAGCAGATACGCAGTATTTT,CSSEGGADTQYF,many,TRBJ2-3,-,TRBV29-1,12
TGCAGTGCTAGAACTTCTAGCGGAGCCAAAAACATTCAGTACTTC,CSARTSSGAKNIQYF,many,TRBJ2-4,TRBD2,TRBV20-1,15
TGTGCCAGCAGCTTTGGGATCGGGGACACTGAAGCTTTCTTT,CASSFGIGDTEAFF,few,TRBJ1-1,-,TRBV7-9,14
TGTGCCAGCAGCGTAGTCCGCCTTTCCTACGAGCAGTACTTC,CASSVVRLSYEQYF,many,TRBJ2-7,-,TRBV9,14
TGTGCCAGCAGTTTTTCCTTCGCGGCGGGAGGAAGTCCCGGGGAGCTGTTTTTT,CASSFSFAAGGSPGELFF,-,TRBJ2-2,TRBD2,TRBV27,18
TGTGCCAGCAGCCCTGTAACCGGGACTAGCGGACCATACGAGCAGTACTTC,CASSPVTGTSGPYEQYF,many,TRBJ2-7,TRBD2,TRBV7-2,17
TGTGCCAGCAGCCCGAAACCGGGACAGGGATTCTACGAGCAGTACTTC,CASSPKPGQGFYEQYF,many,TRBJ2-7,TRBD1,TRBV7-2,16
TGTGCCTGGAAAAAAGAGACCCAGTACTTC,CAWKKETQYF,few,TRBJ2-5,-,TRBV30,10
TGTGCCAGCAGCCGCTTATTCGTGACAGGGTCCTACGAGCAGTACTTC,CASSRLFVTGSYEQYF,-,TRBJ2-7,TRBD1,TRBV7-9,16
TGCGCCAGCAGCTCTGACCGTTTGGCCCTAGACAATGAGCAGTTCTTC,CASSSDRLALDNEQFF,few,TRBJ2-1,-,TRBV5-1,16
TGTGCCAGCACCGACGTAGCGGGCTCCTCTGGGGCCAACGTCCTGACTTTC,CASTDVAGSSGANVLTF,-,TRBJ2-6,TRBD2,TRBV7-2,17
TGTGCCAGCAGCCAAGGGACAGGGAAGGGTGAAAAACTGTTTTTT,CASSQGTGKGEKLFF,few,TRBJ1-4,TRBD1,TRBV27,15
TGCAGCGTTGTTTTCGTGGCAATGGCCTCTGGCTACACCTTC,CSVVFVAMASGYTF,-,TRBJ1-2,-,TRBV29-1,14
TGTGCCAGCTCACCTAAGACTAGACTCAATGAGCAGTTCTTC,CASSPKTRLNEQFF,many,TRBJ2-1,-,TRBV18,14
TGTGCCACCAGCACCCCAGGGGACTACGAGCAGTACTTC,CATSTPGDYEQYF,-,TRBJ2-7,-,TRBV15,13
TGCAGCGGTGGGACAGACAATGAGCAGTTCTTC,CSGGTDNEQFF,many,TRBJ2-1,TRBD1,TRBV29-1,11
TGTGCCAGCAGCCAGGGTGGTGAAAAACTGTTTTTT,CASSQGGEKLFF,-,TRBJ1-4,-,TRBV3-1,12
TGTGCCACCAAAGAGGCACATAGCAATCAGCCCCAGCATTTT,CATKEAHSNQPQHF,few,TRBJ1-5,-,TRBV24-1,14
TGCAGTGCTAGAGATGGGAATAGCGGGAGATACGCCGACTACGAGCAGTACTTC,CSARDGNSGRYADYEQYF,-,TRBJ2-7,TRBD2,TRBV20-1,18
TGTGCCAGTTCCCCGATACAAATACTTAGCGGGAGTATCTACAATGAGCAGTTCTTC,CASSPIQILSGSIYNEQFF,-,TRBJ2-1,TRBD2,TRBV19,19
TGTGCCACCGCGCCTAACAGGGGATATAGCAATCAGCCCCAGCATTTT,CATAPNRGYSNQPQHF,many,TRBJ1-5,TRBD1,TRBV6-1,16
TGCAGTGTACCCCCCGTGGGTGCGGCGAACTCCTACGAGCAGTACTTC,CSVPPVGAANSYEQYF,few,TRBJ2-7,-,TRBV20-1,16
TGTGCCAGCAGTCCCGGACTAGCGGGAGAATCAGATACGCAGTATTTT,CASSPGLAGESDTQYF,many,TRBJ2-3,TRBD2,TRBV28,16
TGTGCCAGCAGTTTGAAACCGAGCTCCTACAATGAGCAGTTCTTC,CASSLKPSSYNEQFF,many,TRBJ2-1,-,TRBV27,15
TGCAGTGCTACTGAAGTAGATACGCAGTATTTT,CSATEVDTQYF,-,TRBJ2-3,-,TRBV20-1,11
TGCGCCAGCAGCTACGACAGGGGTAACTTAAATGAGCAGTTCTTC,CASSYDRGNLNEQFF,-,TRBJ2-1,TRBD1,TRBV4-1,15
TGTGCCTGGACCGGGAGCTCCTACGAGCAGTACTTC,CAWTGSSYEQYF,many,TRBJ2-7,-,TRBV30,12
TGTGCCAGCTCACCCCTAGGCCAAGAGACCCAGTACTTC,CASSPLGQETQYF,many,TRBJ2-5,-,TRBV18,13
TGTGCCAGTTTTGGTGCCAAAGGTTACGGCTACACCTTC,CASFGAKGYGYTF,few,TRBJ1-2,-,TRBV19,13
TGTGCCACCAGCAGAGATCCCGGCGAGGACTACAATGAGCAGTTCTTC,CATSRDPGEDYNEQFF,-,TRBJ2-1,-,TRBV15,16
TGTGCCAGCAGCTTAATTAGCGGGAGGCCGCCGAACACCGGGGAGCTGTTTTTT,CASSLISGRPPNTGELFF,-,TRBJ2-2,TRBD2,TRBV7-3,18
TGTGCCAGCAGCCAAGATGGATGTAGCGGGAGGGCATCCTACGAGCAGTACTTC,CASSQDGCSGRASYEQYF,-,TRBJ2-7,TRBD2,TRBV3-1,18
TGTGCCACCAGTGGCCCGGGACAGGGGGACAATGAGCAGTTCTTC,CATSGPGQGDNEQFF,-,TRBJ2-1,TRBD1,TRBV24-1,15
TGCAGTGCTAGACCCCGGGACAGGGGGCGGGAGACCCAGTACTTC,CSARPRDRGRETQYF,many,TRBJ2-5,TRBD1,TRBV20-1,15
TGTGCCAGCAGTGATCGGCAGGGGAATCAGCCCCAGCATTTT,CASSDRQGNQPQHF,-,TRBJ1-5,-,TRBV2,14
TGCGCCAGCAGCCAGGCCCGGACAGGGGGGTATGTTACGCAGTATTTT,CASSQARTGGYVTQYF,few,TRBJ2-3,TRBD1,TRBV4-1,16
TGCAGTGCTAGTCGACTAGCGGGAGCCTCCTACGAGCAGTACTTC,CSASRLAGASYEQYF,many,TRBJ2-7,TRBD2,TRBV20-1,15
TGTGCCAGCACCGGCCGGGACTTGGGCACAGATACGCAGTATTTT,CASTGRDLGTDTQYF,many,TRBJ2-3,-,TRBV2,15
TGTGCCAGCGAGGAGGGGCAGGTGGAAGGCTACACCTTC,CASEEGQVEGYTF,few,TRBJ1-2,-,TRBV28,13
TGTGCCAGCAGTGAGGGGACTAGCGGGCCCACGTACGAGCAGTACTTC,CASSEGTSGPTYEQYF,many,TRBJ2-7,TRBD2,TRBV2,16
TGCGCCAGCAGCCAAGAAGGGGCAGGGGGGATCCTTAGCTCCTACAATGAGCAGTTCTTC,CASSQEGAGGILSSYNEQFF,-,TRBJ2-1,-,TRBV4-1,20
TGTGCCAGCAGTGAACCAGCGGGAGGGCGGTATGAGCAGTTCTTC,CASSEPAGGRYEQFF,-,TRBJ2-1,TRBD2,TRBV6-2/TRBV6-3,15
TGCAGTGCTGGCGATGAAAAACTGTTTTTT,CSAGDEKLFF,many,TRBJ1-4,-,TRBV20-1,10
TGTGCCTCCAACCGCAGTAGGGACTACGAGCAGTACTTC,CASNRSRDYEQYF,-,TRBJ2-7,-,TRBV7-9,13
TGTGCCAGCAGTATAACCGGGACAGGGGTTTACGAGCAGTACTTC,CASSITGTGVYEQYF,many,TRBJ2-7,TRBD1,TRBV27,15
TGTGCCAGCAGTTACTCCCGCAGGGCCCAGCCCCAGCATTTT,CASSYSRRAQPQHF,few,TRBJ1-5,-,TRBV6-5,14
TGTGCCAGCAGCTTGACCCCTAGCGGGAGGTACGAGCAGTACTTC,CASSLTPSGRYEQYF,few,TRBJ2-7,TRBD2,TRBV5-4,15